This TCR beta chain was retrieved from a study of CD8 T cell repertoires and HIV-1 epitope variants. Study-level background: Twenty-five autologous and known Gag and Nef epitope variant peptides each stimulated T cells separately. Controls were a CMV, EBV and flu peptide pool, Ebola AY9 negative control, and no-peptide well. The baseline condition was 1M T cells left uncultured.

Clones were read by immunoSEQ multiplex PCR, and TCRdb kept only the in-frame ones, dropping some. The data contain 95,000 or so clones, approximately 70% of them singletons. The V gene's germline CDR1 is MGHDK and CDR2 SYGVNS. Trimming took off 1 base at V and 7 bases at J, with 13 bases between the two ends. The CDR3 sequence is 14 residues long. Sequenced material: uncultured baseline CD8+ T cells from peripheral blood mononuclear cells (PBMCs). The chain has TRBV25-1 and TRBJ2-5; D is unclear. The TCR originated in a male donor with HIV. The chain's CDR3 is CASSESYGLGTQYF. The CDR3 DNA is TGTGCCAGCAGTGAATCCTACGGGCTCGGGACCCAGTACTTC.